The clone carrying this T cell receptor beta chain was observed at least ten times. The sample originates from a study of blood T cell repertoires in COVID-19. The overall study: Samples representing acute and convalescent COVID-19 were sourced from the United States, Italy and Spain. PBMCs, B-cell-depleted T cells, or T cells were the source of the cDNA or gDNA that made up the material.

TCRdb's table, derived via immunoSEQ multiplex PCR, lists solely in-frame clones and lacks some. This sample yields roughly 310,000 clones, of which 70% to 90% are seen a single time; around a tenth belongs to the top ten. The sequence derives from a woman in her forties who had recovered from COVID-19. Material for sequencing was PBMCs or T cells enriched from blood (not recorded which).

For the CDR3, the DNA is TGTGCCAGCAGCGTAACAGGGGGCACAGATACGCAGTATTTT. Protein: CASSVTGGTDTQYF. V gene TRBV13 combines with J gene TRBJ2-3; 7 positions agree with TRBD1. CDR1 is PRHDT and CDR2 is FYEKMQ in the germline V gene (reference sequence). This CDR3 spans 14 amino acids. With V trimmed by 5 bases and J by 1 base, 3 bases remained unmatched.